This T cell receptor (beta chain) was obtained from a study of cytomegalovirus exposure and HLA in healthy donors. The study, taken as a whole, reports: Previous analysis showed most TCR beta V segments were productive about 87% or about 30% of the time. In a later analysis, CMV-associated beta chains were mostly HLA-associated, it appeared.

60 Vbeta and 13 Jbeta primers were used in PCR. Measured with immunoSEQ multiplex PCR; TCRdb has only the in-frame clones, and not every one. The table lists roughly 200,000 clones, with more than 0.95% in the top ten. Concerning this clone: Its specificity is unknown.

This sequence was found in a girl aged 2 to 9 in good health and CMV-seropositive. Sample: PBMCs.

The CDR3 region is CASSQETSGYNEQFF. For the CDR3, the DNA is TGTGCCAGCAGCCAAGAGACTAGCGGGTACAATGAGCAGTTCTTC. The chain combines TRBV4-2 with TRBJ2-1, with 10 bases lining up with TRBD2. Germline-derived CDR1 and CDR2 are LGHNA and YNFKEQ. The CDR3 is made up of 15 amino acids. With 0 bases clipped from V and 4 bases from J, the junction kept 0 bases outside the gene matches.